One and the same sample provided the 26 T cell receptor beta chains below, sequenced in a study of preoperative IRX-2 immunotherapy in early breast cancer. The repertoire was sequenced with immunoSEQ multiplex PCR; TCRdb's copy has only in-frame clones and lacks some. Among about 98,000 clones listed, roughly 90% were seen once. The treatment here: preoperative locoregional IRX-2 cytokine immunotherapy. Sequencing used tumor tissue, obtained after IRX-2 immunotherapy. These receptor sequences come from a human donor with breast cancer.

The chain uses TRBV6-8 and TRBJ1-3; D remains unclear. Per the germline V gene, CDR1 is MNHGY and CDR2 is SAAAGT. The CDR3 totals 12 residues. Trimming stripped 8 bases from V and 0 bases from J, with 5 bases between. The CDR3 sequence: CASGISGNTIYF. CDR3 bases: TGTGCCAGCGGGATCTCTGGAAACACCATATATTTT.

The gene calls are TRBV19 and TRBJ2-1; 12 bases map to TRBD2. The germline gives CDR1 LNHDA, CDR2 SQIVND (reference sequence). The CDR3 runs to 19 residues. Unmatched junction bases numbered 11, after V lost 4 bases and J lost 1 base. CDR3 sequence (DNA): TGTGCCAGTAGTAGACTAGCGGGAGAGGGGGGGCGGTCCTACAATGAGCAGTTCTTC. As protein: CASSRLAGEGGRSYNEQFF.

For this clone: Distinct nucleotide sequences in the sample also encode this CDR3. The chain links TRBV18 to TRBJ1-2, with D tentatively TRBD1 (5 bases). From germline, CDR1 is KGHSH and CDR2 LQKENI. The germline V and J ends were trimmed by 2 bases and 8 bases, with 9 bases remaining between them. This CDR3 contains 12 residues. CDR3 bases: TGTGCCAGCTCACCAGACAGCTACGGCTACACCTTC. As protein: CASSPDSYGYTF.

The V call is TRBV28, the J call TRBJ1-2; D ambiguous. Per the germline V gene, CDR1 is MDHEN and CDR2 is SYDVKM. The CDR3 spans 12 residues. Trimming removed 10 bases at V and 4 bases at J, with 13 bases between. The CDR3 nucleotides read TGTGCCAACTCAAACAGTTCCTATGGCTACACCTTC. Amino acid sequence: CANSNSSYGYTF.

The J gene is TRBJ2-2, the V gene TRBV7-6; D remains ambiguous. Trimming took 5 bases from V and 3 from J, leaving 10 bases between them. This CDR3 is built from 14 residues. CDR1 SGHVS and CDR2 FNYEAQ come from the germline V gene. The CDR3 DNA follows: TGTGCCAGCAGCCGACTTGGCGACACCGGGGAGCTGTTTTTT. This sequence encodes CASSRLGDTGELFF.

This clone was picked up one time. V is TRBV7-2 and J is TRBJ2-7; 10 bases align to TRBD2. The CDR3 totals 14 residues. The V and J ends lost 5 bases and 4 bases, in that order; junction bases with no gene match: 5. The germline V gene has CDR1 SGHTA and CDR2 FQGNSA. The CDR3 spells CASSQEREGYEQYF. The CDR3 coding sequence is TGTGCCAGCAGCCAAGAGCGGGAGGGTTACGAGCAGTACTTC.

The chain couples TRBV7-4 to TRBJ1-1; possibly TRBD1 for D (6 bases). The CDR3 loop spans 13 amino acids. Germline V CDR1 and CDR2: SGHVT, SQSDAQ. V was pared by 4 bases and J by 5 bases, with 11 bases between. The CDR3 sequence: CASSSTGRTEAFF. The CDR3 region has the DNA TGTGCCAGCAGCTCCACAGGGCGGACTGAAGCTTTCTTT.

The V call is TRBV7-8, the J call TRBJ1-5; 7 bases map to TRBD1. The junction had 4 bases not matched to a gene; V was cut back by 4 bases and J by 4 bases. Germline V CDR1 and CDR2: SGHVS, FQNEAQ. This CDR3 spans 14 amino acids. The CDR3, as DNA: TGTGCCAGCAGCTGGGGGACAGAAAATCAGCCCCAGCATTTT. It encodes CASSWGTENQPQHF.

This sequence joins TRBV10-2 and TRBJ2-3; 9 bases match TRBD2. Per germline, CDR1 WSHSY and CDR2 SAAADI. The length of the CDR3 is 14 residues. V trimming: 8 bases; J trimming: 4 bases; junction bases outside the gene matches: 7. The CDR3 here is CASGSSGRSDTQYF. The CDR3 region has the DNA TGCGCCAGCGGGTCCAGCGGGAGGTCAGATACGCAGTATTTT.

The chain combines TRBV5-1 with TRBJ2-1; D is possibly TRBD1 (6 bases). V was cut by 0 bases and J by 7 bases, with 14 bases left in between. The CDR3 runs 15 residues. Germline CDR1 reads SGHRS; CDR2 reads YFSETQ. The CDR3 DNA reads TGCGCCAGCAGCTTGGGTGGAACGGGACAAAATGAGCAGTTCTTC. The encoded protein is CASSLGGTGQNEQFF.

This chain connects TRBV14 to TRBJ1-1; D may be TRBD1 (6 bases). This CDR3 region has 16 residues. Germline CDR1 and CDR2: SGHDN and FVKESK. V was pared by 0 bases and J by 8 bases, with 19 bases between. The CDR3 coding sequence is TGTGCCAGCAGCCAAGATCTGGGACAAGTAAGAAAGGAAGCTTTCTTT. Its protein is CASSQDLGQVRKEAFF. Supplemented by reference TRBV14 and TRBJ1-1, the full variable domain reads EAGVTQFPSHSVIEKGQTVTLRCDPISGHDNLYWYRRVMGKEIKFLLHFVKESKQDESGMPNNRFLAERTGGTYSTLKVQPAELEDSGVYFCASSQDLGQVRKEAFFGQGTRLTVV.

The V call is TRBV28, the J call TRBJ1-5; tentative D call: TRBD1 (6 bases). The V end was cut by 4 bases, the J end by 7 bases, with 17 bases between. The CDR3 is 15 amino acids. Per the germline V gene, CDR1 is MDHEN and CDR2 is SYDVKM. The DNA for the CDR3 is TGTGCCAGCAGTTCACAGGGCCTCGGGGGGCAGCCCCAGCATTTT. Translating it yields CASSSQGLGGQPQHF. Combining the CDR3 with reference TRBV28 and TRBJ1-5 gives the whole variable domain DVKVTQSSRYLVKRTGEKVFLECVQDMDHENMFWYRQDPGLGLRLIYFSYDVKMKEKGDIPEGYSVSREKKERFSLILESASTNQTSMYLCASSSQGLGGQPQHFGDGTRLSIL.

In the case of this clone: At one of its ends the junction is not consistent with the germline gene, which may arise from a read error. A base remains ambiguous or unread, so its encoded residue is written X. This chain joins TRBV15 and TRBJ2-3, with 7 bases lining up with TRBD2. The V gene's germline CDR1 is LNHNV and CDR2 YYDKDF (reference sequence). The CDR3 length is 17 residues. In nucleotides, the CDR3 is TGTGCCACCAGCAGAGACGGCGCCGGGCCCGCGGGAGATACGMAGTATTTT. Its protein product is CATSRDGAGPAGDTXYF.

This chain connects TRBV6-8 to TRBJ1-4; 7 positions agree with TRBD1. Germline V gene lookup returns CDR1 MNHGY and CDR2 SAAAGT. The CDR3 sequence is 18 residues long. V shed 5 bases, J shed 6 bases, and the junction held 18 bases outside the gene matches. The chain's CDR3 is CASSTSQGSWLMYEKLFF. Written as DNA, the CDR3 is TGTGCCAGCAGTACATCACAGGGGTCGTGGCTAATGTATGAAAAACTGTTTTTT.

V usage is TRBV19 and J usage is TRBJ1-3; D call uncertain. CDR3 size: 14 residues. The germline gives CDR1 LNHDA, CDR2 SQIVND (reference sequence). The V end lost 10 bases, the J end lost 2 bases, and 15 bases lay between the germline ends. This CDR3 is CATEKSSAGNTIYF. The CDR3 DNA follows: TGTGCCACCGAAAAATCATCCGCTGGAAACACCATATATTTT.

V gene TRBV29-1 combines with J gene TRBJ2-1, with 7 positions matching TRBD1. This CDR3 region has 13 residues. V lost 5 bases, J lost 9 bases, and 10 bases stayed unmatched. The germline CDR1 and CDR2 sequences are SQVTM and ANQGSEA. The CDR3 DNA reads TGCAGCGTTTCCCGGACAGGTCCCATTGAGCAGTTCTTC. The encoded protein is CSVSRTGPIEQFF.

The V gene is TRBV18, the J gene TRBJ1-1; D remains unclear. Trimming removed 4 bases from V and 3 bases from J, with 9 bases in between. The length of the CDR3 is 13 residues. Looked up from germline, CDR1 is KGHSH and CDR2 is LQKENI. The CDR3 protein is CASSLGDYTEAFF. The CDR3 DNA reads as TGTGCCAGCTCACTTGGAGATTACACTGAAGCTTTCTTT.

V usage is TRBV18 and J usage is TRBJ1-2; possibly TRBD1 for D (5 bases). Germline values: CDR1 KGHSH, CDR2 LQKENI. V shed 5 bases and J shed 8 bases, with 15 bases lying between them. This CDR3 is 13 amino acids long. Written as DNA, the CDR3 is TGTGCCAGCTCATCGGGACTCGAGGGGGGCTACACCTTC. It yields the protein CASSSGLEGGYTF.

This chain connects TRBV5-1 to TRBJ1-3; no reliable D call. The CDR3 consists of 15 residues. V lost 5 bases and J 8 bases, leaving 20 bases between the germline ends. Germline loops: CDR1 SGHRS, CDR2 YFSETQ. In DNA, the CDR3 is TGCGCCAGCAGTAGGACGACGGTCGTTAGGGACACCATATATTTT. Its protein is CASSRTTVVRDTIYF.

This clone came up once. This sequence joins TRBV5-1 and TRBJ2-7, with 9 bases fitting TRBD2. The CDR3 is 14 residues long. Unmatched junction bases numbered 5, after V lost 0 bases and J lost 7 bases. Per germline, CDR1 SGHRS and CDR2 YFSETQ. CDR3 residues: CASSLASGVYEQYF. The CDR3 DNA sequence: TGCGCCAGCAGCTTGGCTAGCGGGGTTTATGAGCAGTACTTC.

The table lists this clone with a count of one. V and J are TRBV6-8 and TRBJ1-5; D is uncertain. The ends were cut back, 5 bases at V and 3 bases at J, with 8 bases in the middle. Looked up from germline, CDR1 is MNHGY and CDR2 is SAAAGT. The CDR3 spans 13 residues. CDR3 sequence reads: CASSVGFNQPQHF. The CDR3 coding sequence is TGTGCCAGCAGTGTGGGGTTCAATCAGCCCCAGCATTTT.

CDR3: CASSEFGGTGELFF. CDR3 in DNA: TGCGCCAGCAGTGAATTCGGGGGTACCGGGGAGCTGTTTTTT. This sequence joins TRBV10-1 and TRBJ2-2; D is perhaps TRBD2 (6 bases). CDR1 WNHNN and CDR2 SYGVQD come from the germline V gene (reference sequence). The CDR3 covers 14 residues. The V gene lost 3 bases and the J gene lost 5 bases, with 10 bases spanning the gap.

V is TRBV5-1 and J is TRBJ1-5, with no clear D. The V gene's germline CDR1 is SGHRS and CDR2 YFSETQ. Trimming stripped 0 bases from V and 4 bases from J, with 11 bases between. The CDR3 totals 15 residues. CDR3 loop: CASSLAGQVNQPQHF. CDR3 nucleotide sequence: TGCGCCAGCAGCTTGGCCGGGCAGGTGAATCAGCCCCAGCATTTT.

This clone occurred many times. The chain uses TRBV1 and TRBJ2-5; no check of the table's D call, TRBD1, against the DNA was made. TRBV1 is a pseudogene segment. The CDR3 is 17 amino acids. The CDR3 is CASSHHSRGRARETQYF. The CDR3 bases are TGCGCCAGCAGCCACCACTCCAGGGGGCGGGCTAGGGAGACCCAGTACTTC.

This clone showed up just once. This chain uses TRBV19 with TRBJ2-7, with TRBD2 matching 8 bases. CDR1 and CDR2 from the germline V gene are LNHDA and SQIVND (reference sequence). CDR3 length equals 14 residues. V lost 6 bases and J lost 3; bases outside the gene matches: 7. CDR3 nucleotide sequence: TGTGCCAGTAGCAGGACCGGGACTAGCTACGAGCAGTACTTC. It yields the protein CASSRTGTSYEQYF.

The chain recombines TRBV6-8 with TRBJ2-3; D call uncertain. Germline-derived CDR1 and CDR2 are MNHGY and SAAAGT. The CDR3 spans 15 residues. The ends were cut back, 2 bases at V and 2 bases at J, with 11 bases in the middle. CDR3 region: CASSYRGPLTDTQYF. The CDR3 DNA reads as TGTGCCAGCAGTTACCGTGGTCCTCTCACAGATACGCAGTATTTT.